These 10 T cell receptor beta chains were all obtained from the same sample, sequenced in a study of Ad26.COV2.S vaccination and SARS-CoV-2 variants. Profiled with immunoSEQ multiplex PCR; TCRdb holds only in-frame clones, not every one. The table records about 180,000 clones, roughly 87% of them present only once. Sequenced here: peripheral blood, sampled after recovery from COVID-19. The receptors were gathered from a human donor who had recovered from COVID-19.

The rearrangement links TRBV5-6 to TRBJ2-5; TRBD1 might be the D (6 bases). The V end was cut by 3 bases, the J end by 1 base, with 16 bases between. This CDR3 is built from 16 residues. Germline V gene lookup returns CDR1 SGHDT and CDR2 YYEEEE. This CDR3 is CASSYPGTLAQETQYF. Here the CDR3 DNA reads TGTGCCAGCAGCTACCCCGGGACACTCGCCCAAGAGACCCAGTACTTC.

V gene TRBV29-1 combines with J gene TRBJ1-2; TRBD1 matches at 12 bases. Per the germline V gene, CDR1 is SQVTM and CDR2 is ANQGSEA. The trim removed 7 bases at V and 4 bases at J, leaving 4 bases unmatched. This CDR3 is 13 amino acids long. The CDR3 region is CSAGTGGLYGYTF. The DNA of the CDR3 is TGCAGCGCCGGGACAGGGGGCCTCTATGGCTACACCTTC.

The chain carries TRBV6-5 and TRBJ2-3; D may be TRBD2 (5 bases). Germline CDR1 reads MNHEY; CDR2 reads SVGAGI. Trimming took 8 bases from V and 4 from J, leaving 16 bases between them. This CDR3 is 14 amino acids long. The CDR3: CASRPIGVPDTQYF. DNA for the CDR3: TGTGCCAGCCGCCCAATCGGGGTCCCAGATACGCAGTATTTT.

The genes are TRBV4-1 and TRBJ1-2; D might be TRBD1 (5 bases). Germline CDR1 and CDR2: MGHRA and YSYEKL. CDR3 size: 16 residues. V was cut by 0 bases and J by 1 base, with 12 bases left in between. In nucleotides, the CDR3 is TGCGCCAGCAGCCAAGATGTAACAGGTTATAACTATGGCTACACCTTC. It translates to CASSQDVTGYNYGYTF.

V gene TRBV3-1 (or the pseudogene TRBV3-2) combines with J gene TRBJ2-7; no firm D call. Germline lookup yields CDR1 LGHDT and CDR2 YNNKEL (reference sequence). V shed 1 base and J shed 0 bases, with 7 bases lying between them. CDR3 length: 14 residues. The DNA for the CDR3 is TGTGCCAGCAGCCAAGCGCCGAGCTCCTACGAGCAGTACTTC. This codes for CASSQAPSSYEQYF.

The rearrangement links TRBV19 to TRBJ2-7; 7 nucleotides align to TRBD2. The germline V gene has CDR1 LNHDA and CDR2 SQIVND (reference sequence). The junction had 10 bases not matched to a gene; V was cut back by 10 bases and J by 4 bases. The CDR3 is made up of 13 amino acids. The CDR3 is CANSSKGGYEQYF. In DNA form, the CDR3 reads TGTGCCAATTCCTCCAAGGGAGGGTACGAGCAGTACTTC.

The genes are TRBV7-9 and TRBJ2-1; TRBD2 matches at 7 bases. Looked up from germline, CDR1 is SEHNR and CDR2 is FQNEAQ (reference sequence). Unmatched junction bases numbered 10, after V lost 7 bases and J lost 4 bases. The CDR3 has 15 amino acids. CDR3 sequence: CASTTSGKAYNEQFF. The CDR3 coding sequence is TGTGCCAGCACCACCAGCGGGAAAGCTTACAATGAGCAGTTCTTC.

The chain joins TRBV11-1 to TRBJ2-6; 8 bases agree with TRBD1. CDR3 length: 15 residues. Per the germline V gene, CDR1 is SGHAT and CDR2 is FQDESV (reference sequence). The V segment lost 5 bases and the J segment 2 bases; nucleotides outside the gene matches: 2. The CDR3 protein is CASSNRGTGANVLTF. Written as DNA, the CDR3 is TGTGCCAGCAGCAACAGGGGGACTGGGGCCAACGTCCTGACTTTC.

This CDR3 reads CASSSLTDRGPEPQHF. CDR3 sequence (DNA): TGTGCCAGCAGCTCCTTAACTGACAGGGGGCCGGAGCCCCAGCATTTT. This chain links TRBV7-9 with TRBJ1-5; 10 bases fit TRBD1. This CDR3 is 16 amino acids long. Per the germline V gene, CDR1 is SEHNR and CDR2 is FQNEAQ (reference sequence). The V and J ends lost 4 bases and 8 bases, in that order; junction bases with no gene match: 11. The variable domain in full, with the rest retrieved from reference TRBV7-9 and TRBJ1-5, is DTGVSQNPRHKITKRGQNVTFRCDPISEHNRLYWYRQTLGQGPEFLTYFQNEAQLEKSRLLSDRFSAERPKGSFSTLEIQRTEQGDSAMYLCASSSLTDRGPEPQHFGDGTRLSIL.

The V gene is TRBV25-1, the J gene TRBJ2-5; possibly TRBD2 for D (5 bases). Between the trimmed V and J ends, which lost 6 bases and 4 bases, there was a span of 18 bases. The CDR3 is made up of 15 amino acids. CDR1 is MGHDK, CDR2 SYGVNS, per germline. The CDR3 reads CASREASRTLETQYF. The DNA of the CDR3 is TGTGCCAGCAGGGAAGCTAGCAGGACCTTAGAGACCCAGTACTTC. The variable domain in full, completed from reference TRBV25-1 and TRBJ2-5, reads EADIYQTPRYLVIGTGKKITLECSQTMGHDKMYWYQQDPGMELHLIHYSYGVNSTEKGDLSSESTVSRIRTEHFPLTLESARPSHTSQYLCASREASRTLETQYFGPGTRLLVL.